The clone carrying this T cell receptor beta chain appeared many times. These data come from a study of patients with pleural tuberculosis. MiXCR, applied by TCRdb to the reads, yields one record per CDR3 protein. In the table there are some 48,000 distinct CDR3 sequences, around 6.7% of which are singletons. Germline CDR1 SGHRS, CDR2 YFSETQ. The CDR3 extends over 15 amino acids. Trimming stripped 1 base from V and 4 bases from J, with 14 bases between. The chain links TRBV5-1 to TRBJ1-1; D unresolved. This TCR was recovered from a human donor with pleural tuberculosis. CDR3 sequence reads: CASSLRREKATEAFF. In nucleotides, the CDR3 is TGCGCCAGCAGCTTGAGAAGGGAGAAAGCCACTGAAGCTTTCTTT.